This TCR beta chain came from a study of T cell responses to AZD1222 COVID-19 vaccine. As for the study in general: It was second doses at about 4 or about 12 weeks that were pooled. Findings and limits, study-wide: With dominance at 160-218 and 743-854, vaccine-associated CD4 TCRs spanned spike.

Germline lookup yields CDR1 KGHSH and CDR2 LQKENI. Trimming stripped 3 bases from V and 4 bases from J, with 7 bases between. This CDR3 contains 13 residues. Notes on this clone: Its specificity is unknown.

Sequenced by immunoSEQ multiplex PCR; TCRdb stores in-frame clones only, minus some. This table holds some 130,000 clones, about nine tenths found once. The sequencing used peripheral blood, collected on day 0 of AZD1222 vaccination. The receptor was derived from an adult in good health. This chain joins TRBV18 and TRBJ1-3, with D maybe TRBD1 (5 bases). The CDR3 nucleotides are TGTGCCAGCTCACCGACAGCCGGAAACACCATATATTTT. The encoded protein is CASSPTAGNTIYF.